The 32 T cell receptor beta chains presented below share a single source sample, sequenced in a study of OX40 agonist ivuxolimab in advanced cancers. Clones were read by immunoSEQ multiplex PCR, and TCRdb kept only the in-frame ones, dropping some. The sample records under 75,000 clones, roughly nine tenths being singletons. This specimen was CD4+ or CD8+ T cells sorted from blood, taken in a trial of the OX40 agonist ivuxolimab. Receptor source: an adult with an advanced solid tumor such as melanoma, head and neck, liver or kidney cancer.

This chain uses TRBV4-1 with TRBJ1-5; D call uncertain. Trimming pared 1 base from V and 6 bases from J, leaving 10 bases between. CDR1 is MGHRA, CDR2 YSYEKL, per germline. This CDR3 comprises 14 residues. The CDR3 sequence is CASSQGIFGQPQHF. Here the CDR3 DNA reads TGCGCCAGCAGCCAAGGGATCTTCGGTCAGCCCCAGCATTTT.

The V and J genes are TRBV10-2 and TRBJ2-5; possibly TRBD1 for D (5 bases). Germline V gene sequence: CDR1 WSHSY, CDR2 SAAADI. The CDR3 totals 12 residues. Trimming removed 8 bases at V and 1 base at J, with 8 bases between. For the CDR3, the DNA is TGCGCCAGCGGGGCCATCCAAGAGACCCAGTACTTC. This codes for CASGAIQETQYF.

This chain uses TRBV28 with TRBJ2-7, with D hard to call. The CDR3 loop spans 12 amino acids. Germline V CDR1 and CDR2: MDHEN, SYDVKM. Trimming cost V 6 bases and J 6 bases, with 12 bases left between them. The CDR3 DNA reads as TGTGCCAGCAGGTCGACTCTCAGCGAGCAGTACTTC. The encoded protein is CASRSTLSEQYF.

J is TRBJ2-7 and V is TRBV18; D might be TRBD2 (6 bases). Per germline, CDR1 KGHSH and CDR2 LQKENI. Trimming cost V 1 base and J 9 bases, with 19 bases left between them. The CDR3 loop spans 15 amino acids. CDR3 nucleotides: TGTGCCAGCTCACCACGTGTACAGGCGGAGGGTGTGCAGTACTTC. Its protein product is CASSPRVQAEGVQYF.

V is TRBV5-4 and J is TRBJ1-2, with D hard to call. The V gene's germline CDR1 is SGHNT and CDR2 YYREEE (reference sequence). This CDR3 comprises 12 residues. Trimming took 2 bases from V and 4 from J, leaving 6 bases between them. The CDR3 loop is CASSFDIYGYTF. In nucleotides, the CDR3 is TGTGCCAGCAGCTTTGATATCTATGGCTACACCTTC. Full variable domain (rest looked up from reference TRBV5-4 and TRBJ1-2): ETGVTQSPTHLIKTRGQQVTLRCSSQSGHNTVSWYQQALGQGPQFIFQYYREEENGRGNFPPRFSGLQFPNYSSELNVNALELDDSALYLCASSFDIYGYTFGSGTRLTVV.

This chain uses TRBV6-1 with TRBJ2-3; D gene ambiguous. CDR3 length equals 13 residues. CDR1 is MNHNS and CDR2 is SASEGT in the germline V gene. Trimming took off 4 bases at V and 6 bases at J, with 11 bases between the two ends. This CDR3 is CASSGVQLDTQYF. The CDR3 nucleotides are TGTGCCAGCAGTGGGGTCCAGTTGGATACGCAGTATTTT.

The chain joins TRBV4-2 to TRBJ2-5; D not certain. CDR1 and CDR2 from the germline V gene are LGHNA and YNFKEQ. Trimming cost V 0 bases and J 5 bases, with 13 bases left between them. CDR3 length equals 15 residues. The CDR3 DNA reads TGTGCCAGCAGCCAAGATGCAAGAGTTTGGGAGACCCAGTACTTC. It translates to CASSQDARVWETQYF.

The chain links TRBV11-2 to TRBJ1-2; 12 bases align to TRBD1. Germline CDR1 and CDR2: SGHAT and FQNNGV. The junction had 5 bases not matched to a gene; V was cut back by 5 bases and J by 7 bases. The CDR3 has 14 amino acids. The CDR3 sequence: CASSRDRGRGGYTF. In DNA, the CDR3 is TGTGCCAGCAGCCGGGACAGGGGGCGCGGTGGCTACACCTTC.

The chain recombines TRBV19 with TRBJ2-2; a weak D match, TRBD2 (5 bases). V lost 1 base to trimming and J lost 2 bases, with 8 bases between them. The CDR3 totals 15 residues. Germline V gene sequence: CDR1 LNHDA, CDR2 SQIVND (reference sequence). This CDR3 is CASSIGPGNTGELFF. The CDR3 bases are TGTGCCAGTAGTATAGGCCCGGGAAACACCGGGGAGCTGTTTTTT.

DNA for the CDR3: TGTGCCAGCAGTTACGACAGGACGAGGCGGACCCAGTACTTC. As protein: CASSYDRTRRTQYF. The genes are TRBV6-5 and TRBJ2-5, with a tentative D call TRBD1 (6 bases). The V gene lost 2 bases and the J gene lost 7 bases, with 14 bases spanning the gap. Germline V gene sequence: CDR1 MNHEY, CDR2 SVGAGI. The CDR3 sequence is 14 residues long.

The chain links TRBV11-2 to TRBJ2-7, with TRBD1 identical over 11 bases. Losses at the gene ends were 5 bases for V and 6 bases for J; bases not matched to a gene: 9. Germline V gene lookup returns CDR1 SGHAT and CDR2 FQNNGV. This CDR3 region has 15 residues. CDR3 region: CASSPKGTGGIEQYF. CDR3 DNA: TGTGCCAGCAGCCCCAAAGGGACAGGGGGAATCGAGCAGTACTTC.

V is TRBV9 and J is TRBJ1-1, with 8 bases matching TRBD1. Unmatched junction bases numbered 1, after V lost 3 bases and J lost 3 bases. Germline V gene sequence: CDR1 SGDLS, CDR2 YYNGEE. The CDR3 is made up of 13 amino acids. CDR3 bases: TGTGCCAGCAGCGAGGACAGGGACACTGAAGCTTTCTTT. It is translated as CASSEDRDTEAFF. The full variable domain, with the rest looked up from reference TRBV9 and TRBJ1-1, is DSGVTQTPKHLITATGQRVTLRCSPRSGDLSVYWYQQSLDQGLQFLIQYYNGEERAKGNILERFSAQQFPDLHSELNLSSLELGDSALYFCASSEDRDTEAFFGQGTRLTVV.

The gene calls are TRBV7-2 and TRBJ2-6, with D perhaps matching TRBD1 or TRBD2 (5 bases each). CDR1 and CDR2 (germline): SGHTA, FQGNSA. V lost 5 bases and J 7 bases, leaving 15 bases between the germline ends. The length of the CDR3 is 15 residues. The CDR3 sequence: CASSPRGQAANVLTF. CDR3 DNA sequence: TGTGCCAGCAGCCCCCGGGGCCAAGCCGCCAACGTCCTGACTTTC.

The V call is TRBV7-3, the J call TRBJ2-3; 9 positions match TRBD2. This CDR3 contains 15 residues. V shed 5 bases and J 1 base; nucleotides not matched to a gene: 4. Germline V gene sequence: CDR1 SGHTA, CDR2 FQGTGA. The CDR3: CASSPERGGTDTQYF. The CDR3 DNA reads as TGTGCCAGCAGCCCCGAGCGGGGGGGCACAGATACGCAGTATTTT.

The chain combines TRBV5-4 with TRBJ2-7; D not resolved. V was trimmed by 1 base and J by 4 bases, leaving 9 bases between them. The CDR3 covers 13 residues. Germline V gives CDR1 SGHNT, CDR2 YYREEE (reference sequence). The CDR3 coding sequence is TGTGCCAGCAGCTTGCACCCCGTATACGAGCAGTACTTC. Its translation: CASSLHPVYEQYF. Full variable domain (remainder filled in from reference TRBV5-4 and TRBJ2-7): ETGVTQSPTHLIKTRGQQVTLRCSSQSGHNTVSWYQQALGQGPQFIFQYYREEENGRGNFPPRFSGLQFPNYSSELNVNALELDDSALYLCASSLHPVYEQYFGPGTRLTVT.

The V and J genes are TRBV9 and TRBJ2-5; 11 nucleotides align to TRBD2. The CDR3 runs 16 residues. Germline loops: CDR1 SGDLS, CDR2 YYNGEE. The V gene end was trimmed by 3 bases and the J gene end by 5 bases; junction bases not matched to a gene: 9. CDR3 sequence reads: CASSASGGSFLETQYF. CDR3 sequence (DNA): TGTGCCAGCAGCGCTAGCGGGGGGTCCTTCTTGGAGACCCAGTACTTC.

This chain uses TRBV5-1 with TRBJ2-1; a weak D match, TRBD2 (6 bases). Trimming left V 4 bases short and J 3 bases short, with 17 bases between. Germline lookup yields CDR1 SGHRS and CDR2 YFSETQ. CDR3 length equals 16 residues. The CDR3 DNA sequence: TGCGCCAGCAGCCTTACTAGCCCGTCTTACTACAATGAGCAGTTCTTC. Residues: CASSLTSPSYYNEQFF.

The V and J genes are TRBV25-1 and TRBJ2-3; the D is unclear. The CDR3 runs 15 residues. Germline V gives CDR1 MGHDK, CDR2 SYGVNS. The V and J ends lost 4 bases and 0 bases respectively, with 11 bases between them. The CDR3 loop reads CASSAFKRSTDTQYF. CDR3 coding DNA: TGTGCCAGCAGTGCTTTCAAGAGAAGCACAGATACGCAGTATTTT.

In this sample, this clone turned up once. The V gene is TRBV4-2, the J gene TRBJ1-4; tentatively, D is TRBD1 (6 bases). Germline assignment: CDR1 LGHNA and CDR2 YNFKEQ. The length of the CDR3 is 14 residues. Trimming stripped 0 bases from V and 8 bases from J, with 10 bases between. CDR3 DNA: TGTGCCAGCAGCCAAGATACAGGGCTCGAAAAACTGTTTTTT. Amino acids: CASSQDTGLEKLFF.

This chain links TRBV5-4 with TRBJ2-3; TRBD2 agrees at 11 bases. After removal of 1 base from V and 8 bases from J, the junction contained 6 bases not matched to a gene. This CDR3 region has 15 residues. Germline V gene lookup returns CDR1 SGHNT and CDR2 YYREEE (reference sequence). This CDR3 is CASSLPLAGVGTQYF. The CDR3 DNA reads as TGTGCCAGCAGCTTGCCACTAGCGGGGGTTGGTACGCAGTATTTT.

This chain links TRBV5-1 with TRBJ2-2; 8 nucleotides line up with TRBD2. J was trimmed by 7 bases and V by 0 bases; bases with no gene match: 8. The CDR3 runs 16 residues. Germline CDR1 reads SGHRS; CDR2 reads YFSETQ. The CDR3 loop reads CASSLEPGLDGGELFF. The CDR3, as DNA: TGCGCCAGCAGCTTGGAACCGGGACTAGACGGCGGGGAGCTGTTTTTT. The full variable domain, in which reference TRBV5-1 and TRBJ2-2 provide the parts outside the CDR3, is KAGVTQTPRYLIKTRGQQVTLSCSPISGHRSVSWYQQTPGQGLQFLFEYFSETQRNKGNFPGRFSGRQFSNSRSEMNVSTLELGDSALYLCASSLEPGLDGGELFFGEGSRLTVL.

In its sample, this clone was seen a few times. The CDR3 DNA sequence: TGTGCCAGCAGCTTAAGTTCTCAGTCCAGCACTGAAGCTTTCTTT. Translated: CASSLSSQSSTEAFF. This rearrangement joins TRBV7-8 to TRBJ1-1; no reliable D call. Between the trimmed V and J ends, which lost 2 bases and 4 bases, there was a span of 14 bases. CDR3 size: 15 residues. From germline, CDR1 is SGHVS and CDR2 FQNEAQ.

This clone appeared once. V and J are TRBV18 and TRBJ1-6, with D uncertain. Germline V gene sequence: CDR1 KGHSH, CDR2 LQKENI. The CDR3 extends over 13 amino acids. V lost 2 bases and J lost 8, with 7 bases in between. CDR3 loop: CASSPRADSPLHF. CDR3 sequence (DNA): TGTGCCAGCTCACCAAGGGCAGATTCACCCCTCCACTTT. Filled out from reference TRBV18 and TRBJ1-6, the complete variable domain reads NAGVMQNPRHLVRRRGQEARLRCSPMKGHSHVYWYRQLPEEGLKFMVYLQKENIIDESGMPKERFSAEFPKEGPSILRIQQVVRGDSAAYFCASSPRADSPLHFGNGTRLTVT.

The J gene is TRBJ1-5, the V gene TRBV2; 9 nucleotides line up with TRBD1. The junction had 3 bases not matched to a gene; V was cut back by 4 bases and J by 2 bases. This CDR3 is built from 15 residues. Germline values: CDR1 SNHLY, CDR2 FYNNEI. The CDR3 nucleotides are TGTGCCAGCAGTGCCCGGGACAGGGGCAATCAGCCCCAGCATTTT. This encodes CASSARDRGNQPQHF.

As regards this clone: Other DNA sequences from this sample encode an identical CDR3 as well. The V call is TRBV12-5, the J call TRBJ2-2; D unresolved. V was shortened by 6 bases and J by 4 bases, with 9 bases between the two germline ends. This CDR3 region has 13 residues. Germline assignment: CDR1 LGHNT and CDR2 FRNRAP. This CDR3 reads CASGPPGTGELFF. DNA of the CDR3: TGTGCTAGTGGCCCGCCGGGCACCGGGGAGCTGTTTTTT.

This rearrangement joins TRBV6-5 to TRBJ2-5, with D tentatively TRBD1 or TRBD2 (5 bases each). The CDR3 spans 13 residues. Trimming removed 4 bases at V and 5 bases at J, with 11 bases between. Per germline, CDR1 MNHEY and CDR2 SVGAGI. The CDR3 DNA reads TGTGCCAGCAGTTGGGGGAGTTGGGAGACCCAGTACTTC. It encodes CASSWGSWETQYF.

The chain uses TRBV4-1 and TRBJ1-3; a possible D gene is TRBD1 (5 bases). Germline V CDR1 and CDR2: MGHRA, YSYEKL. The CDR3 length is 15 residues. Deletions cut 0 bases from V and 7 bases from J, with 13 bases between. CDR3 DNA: TGCGCCAGCAGCCAAGATCAGGGAACATGGAACACCATATATTTT. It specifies CASSQDQGTWNTIYF.

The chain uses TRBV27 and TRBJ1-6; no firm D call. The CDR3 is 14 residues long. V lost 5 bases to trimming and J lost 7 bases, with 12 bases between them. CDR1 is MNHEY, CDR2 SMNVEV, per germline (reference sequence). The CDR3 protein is CASSLRRENSPLHF. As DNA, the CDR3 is TGTGCCAGCAGTCTAAGAAGGGAGAATTCACCCCTCCACTTT.

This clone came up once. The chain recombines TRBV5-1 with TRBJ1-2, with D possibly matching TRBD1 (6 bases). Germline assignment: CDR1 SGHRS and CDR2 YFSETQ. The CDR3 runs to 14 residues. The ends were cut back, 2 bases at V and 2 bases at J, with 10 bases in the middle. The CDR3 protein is CASSLQGHNYGYTF. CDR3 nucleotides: TGCGCCAGCAGCTTACAGGGACACAACTATGGCTACACCTTC.

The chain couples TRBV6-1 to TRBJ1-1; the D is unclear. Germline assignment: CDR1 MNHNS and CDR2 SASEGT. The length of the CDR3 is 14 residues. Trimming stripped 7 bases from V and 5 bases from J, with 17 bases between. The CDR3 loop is CASMLRGRSTEAFF. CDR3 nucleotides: TGTGCCAGCATGTTAAGAGGGAGATCGACTGAAGCTTTCTTT.

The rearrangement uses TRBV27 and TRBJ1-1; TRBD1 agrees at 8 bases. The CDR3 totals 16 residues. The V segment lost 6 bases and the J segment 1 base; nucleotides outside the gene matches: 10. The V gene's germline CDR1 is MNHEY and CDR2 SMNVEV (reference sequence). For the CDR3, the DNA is TGTGCCAGCAGCAGTTTATCCAGGGGGCGGAACACTGAAGCTTTCTTT. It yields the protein CASSSLSRGRNTEAFF.

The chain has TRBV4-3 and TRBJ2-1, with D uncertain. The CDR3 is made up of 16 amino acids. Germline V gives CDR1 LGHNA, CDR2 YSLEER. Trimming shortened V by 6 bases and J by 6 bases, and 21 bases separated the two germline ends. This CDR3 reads CASSLDGRILVNEQFF. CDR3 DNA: TGCGCCAGCAGTCTCGACGGACGAATTTTGGTCAATGAGCAGTTCTTC.